These 10 T cell receptor beta chains came from one sample sequenced in a study of cytomegalovirus exposure and HLA in healthy donors. The study ran its PCR with 60 Vbeta and 13 Jbeta primers. Some clones are missing from TCRdb's copy, which holds only in-frame ones; the method was immunoSEQ multiplex PCR. The sample shows more than 65,000 clones, 74% of them seen only once. The specimen sequenced was PBMCs. Receptors originate from a woman aged 55 to 70 in good health and CMV-seropositive.

This chain uses TRBV2 with TRBJ1-4; 9 bases are a match to TRBD1. CDR3 length equals 15 residues. J gave up 5 bases and V 0 bases, and 1 base lay outside the gene matches. The germline CDR1 and CDR2 sequences are SNHLY and FYNNEI. The CDR3 coding sequence is TGTGCCAGCAGTGAAGCGGGGACAGGGAATGAAAAACTGTTTTTT. This encodes CASSEAGTGNEKLFF. Variable domain in full (rest from reference TRBV2 and TRBJ1-4): EPEVTQTPSHQVTQMGQEVILRCVPISNHLYFYWYRQILGQKVEFLVSFYNNEISEKSEIFDDQFSVERPDGSNFTLKIRSTKLEDSAMYFCASSEAGTGNEKLFFGSGTQLSVL.

The chain links TRBV5-6 to TRBJ2-5; 9 bases line up with TRBD2. The CDR3 totals 15 residues. V dropped 1 base and J dropped 5; count of bases not matched to a gene: 6. Germline lookup yields CDR1 SGHDT and CDR2 YYEEEE. CDR3 sequence (DNA): TGTGCCAGCAGCTTGCGGCGGGGGGGTTATGAGACCCAGTACTTC. The encoded protein is CASSLRRGGYETQYF.

CDR3 loop: CASIRQGGSVEAFF. In DNA, the CDR3 is TGTGCCAGCATCCGACAGGGTGGAAGTGTTGAAGCTTTCTTT. V is TRBV7-9 and J is TRBJ1-1; 7 nucleotides agree with TRBD1. CDR3 size: 14 residues. Looked up from germline, CDR1 is SEHNR and CDR2 is FQNEAQ (reference sequence). V dropped 7 bases and J dropped 7; count of bases not matched to a gene: 12. Together with reference TRBV7-9 and TRBJ1-1, the CDR3 gives the full variable domain: DTGVSQNPRHKITKRGQNVTFRCDPISEHNRLYWYRQTLGQGPEFLTYFQNEAQLEKSRLLSDRFSAERPKGSFSTLEIQRTEQGDSAMYLCASIRQGGSVEAFFGQGTRLTVV.

The J gene is TRBJ1-5, the V gene TRBV2, with 9 bases aligning to TRBD1. V shed 6 bases and J 7 bases; nucleotides not matched to a gene: 10. The germline V gene encodes CDR1 SNHLY and CDR2 FYNNEI. CDR3 length: 15 amino acids. The CDR3 DNA sequence: TGTGCCAGCAGGGCCGGGACAGGGACCGGGCAGCCCCAGCATTTT. Its translation: CASRAGTGTGQPQHF. Variable domain in full (rest from reference TRBV2 and TRBJ1-5): EPEVTQTPSHQVTQMGQEVILRCVPISNHLYFYWYRQILGQKVEFLVSFYNNEISEKSEIFDDQFSVERPDGSNFTLKIRSTKLEDSAMYFCASRAGTGTGQPQHFGDGTRLSIL.

This chain connects TRBV5-1 to TRBJ2-1; 8 nucleotides match TRBD2. This CDR3 has 12 amino acids. The J segment lost 8 bases and the V segment lost 4 bases, leaving 2 bases of the junction unmatched. Germline CDR1 reads SGHRS; CDR2 reads YFSETQ. Here the CDR3 DNA reads TGCGCCAGCAGCGCGGGACTAGATGAGCAGTTCTTC. Protein product: CASSAGLDEQFF.

There are a few counts of this clone. This chain connects TRBV4-2 to TRBJ2-7; D possibly corresponds to TRBD1 (5 bases). Trimming shortened V by 4 bases and J by 0 bases, and 10 bases separated the two germline ends. This CDR3 has 14 amino acids. Germline CDR1 and CDR2: LGHNA and YNFKEQ. The CDR3 reads CASSRGQRSYEQYF. The DNA for the CDR3 is TGTGCCAGCAGCCGAGGACAACGCTCCTACGAGCAGTACTTC.

J is TRBJ2-3 and V is TRBV10-3; D might be TRBD1 (6 bases). Germline V gene data show CDR1 as ENHRY and CDR2 as SYGVKD. There are 13 residues in the CDR3. The V and J ends lost 8 bases and 6 bases respectively, with 15 bases between them. The CDR3 protein is CAIGQGMADTQYF. The CDR3 DNA is TGTGCCATCGGTCAGGGGATGGCGGATACGCAGTATTTT.

Sample share makes this clone medium-sized (0.01 to 0.1%). The genes are TRBV7-6 and TRBJ2-1; 8 nucleotides align to TRBD2. V lost 5 bases to trimming and J lost 0 bases; unmatched junction nucleotides: 6. The CDR3 length is 16 residues. Germline V CDR1 and CDR2: SGHVS, FNYEAQ. The DNA for the CDR3 is TGTGCCAGCAGCGCGACTAGCGAGAGCTCCTACAATGAGCAGTTCTTC. It yields the protein CASSATSESSYNEQFF.

The V call is TRBV7-8, the J call TRBJ1-5; D remains ambiguous. Germline CDR1 SGHVS, CDR2 FQNEAQ. V was clipped by 5 bases and J by 2 bases, with 13 bases between them. This CDR3 comprises 15 residues. In nucleotides, the CDR3 is TGTGCCAGCAGCCAAGGGAGGATAGGCAATCAGCCCCAGCATTTT. Translation: CASSQGRIGNQPQHF.

This clone has a handful of counts. In DNA form, the CDR3 reads TGTGCCAGCAGTTTCACAGCTTATGGCTACACCTTC. Its translation: CASSFTAYGYTF. This chain connects TRBV28 to TRBJ1-2; D remains unclear. V dropped 3 bases and J dropped 5 bases, with 7 bases sitting between them. Germline V CDR1 and CDR2: MDHEN, SYDVKM. CDR3 length equals 12 residues.